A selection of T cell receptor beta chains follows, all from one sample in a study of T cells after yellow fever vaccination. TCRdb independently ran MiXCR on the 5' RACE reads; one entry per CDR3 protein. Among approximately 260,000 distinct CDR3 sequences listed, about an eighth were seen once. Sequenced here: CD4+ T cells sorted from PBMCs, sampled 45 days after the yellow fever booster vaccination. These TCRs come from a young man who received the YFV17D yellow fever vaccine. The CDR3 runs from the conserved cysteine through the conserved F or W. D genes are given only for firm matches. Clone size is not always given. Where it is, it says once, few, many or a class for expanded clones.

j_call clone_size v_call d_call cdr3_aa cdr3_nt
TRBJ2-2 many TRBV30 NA CAWSVLWPGELFF TGTGCCTGGAGTGTACTCTGGCCCGGGGAGCTGTTTTTT
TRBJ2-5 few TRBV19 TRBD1 CASRAGTGYQETQYF TGTGCCAGTAGGGCCGGGACAGGTTATCAAGAGACCCAGTACTTC
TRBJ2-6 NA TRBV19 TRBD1 CASTPTGTGFTGANVLTF TGTGCCAGTACTCCAACTGGGACAGGGTTCACTGGGGCCAACGTCCTGACTTTC
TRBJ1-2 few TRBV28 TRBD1 CASSGPRRQGANLYGYTF TGTGCCAGCAGTGGTCCCCGACGACAGGGGGCCAACCTCTATGGCTACACCTTC
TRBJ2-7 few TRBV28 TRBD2 CASSSSGRASYEQYF TGTGCCAGCAGCTCTAGCGGGAGGGCCTCCTACGAGCAGTACTTC
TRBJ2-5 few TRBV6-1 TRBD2 CASTPGLVGETQYF TGTGCCAGCACGCCGGGACTAGTCGGAGAGACCCAGTACTTC
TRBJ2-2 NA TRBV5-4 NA CASSFAYTNTGELFF TGTGCCAGCAGCTTCGCTTATACGAACACCGGGGAGCTGTTTTTT
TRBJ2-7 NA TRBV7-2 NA CASSLSDSYEQYF TGTGCCAGCAGTCTCAGTGACTCCTACGAGCAGTACTTC
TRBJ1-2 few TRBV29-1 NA CSVAVVAGSSNYGYTF TGCAGCGTTGCGGTTGTGGCCGGCAGCTCTAACTATGGCTACACCTTC
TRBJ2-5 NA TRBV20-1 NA CSALGHRQETQYF TGCAGTGCTCTTGGACATCGCCAAGAGACCCAGTACTTC
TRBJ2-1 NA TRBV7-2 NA CASSLYHNEQFF TGTGCCAGCAGCCTATATCACAATGAGCAGTTCTTC
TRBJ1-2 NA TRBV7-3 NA CASSLMAGYGYTF TGTGCCAGCAGCTTAATGGCCGGCTATGGCTACACCTTC
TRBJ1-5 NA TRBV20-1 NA CSATAGTSLSNQPQHF TGCAGTGCTACTGCCGGGACGTCATTGAGCAATCAGCCCCAGCATTTT
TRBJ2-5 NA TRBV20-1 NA CSAIAGRETQYF TGCAGTGCCATTGCGGGTCGGGAGACCCAGTACTTC
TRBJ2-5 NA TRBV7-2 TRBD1 CASSLGQGAVRETQYF TGTGCCAGCAGCTTAGGACAGGGGGCGGTTCGAGAGACCCAGTACTTC
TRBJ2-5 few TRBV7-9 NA CASSLGETRIVETQYF TGTGCCAGCAGCTTAGGGGAGACTAGGATAGTGGAGACCCAGTACTTC